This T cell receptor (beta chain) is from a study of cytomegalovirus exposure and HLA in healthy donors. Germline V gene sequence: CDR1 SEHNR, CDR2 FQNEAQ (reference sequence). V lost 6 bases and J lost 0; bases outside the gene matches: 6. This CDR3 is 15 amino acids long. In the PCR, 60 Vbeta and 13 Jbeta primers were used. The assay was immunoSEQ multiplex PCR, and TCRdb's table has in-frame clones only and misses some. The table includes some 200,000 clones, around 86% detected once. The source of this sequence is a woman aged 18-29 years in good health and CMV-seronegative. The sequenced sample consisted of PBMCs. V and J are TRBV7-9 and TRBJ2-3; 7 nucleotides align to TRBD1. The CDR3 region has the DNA TGTGCCAGCAGACAAGGGACAGCTAGCACAGATACGCAGTATTTT. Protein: CASRQGTASTDTQYF.